This is a list of T cell receptor beta chains from one sample in a study of cytomegalovirus exposure and HLA in healthy donors. Produced via immunoSEQ multiplex PCR; TCRdb's table is partial and in-frame only. The data show roughly 130,000 clones, 81% seen once. Sequencing was done on a sample of PBMCs. The receptors here all came from a man aged 18 to 35 in good health and CMV-seronegative. Each CDR3 is given with its conserved first and last residue. The D gene is left open where the match is weak. Size tells how often a clone was seen (once, few, many) or the class of an expanded clone, and some rows leave it out.

V gene: TRBV7-9; clone size: -; D gene: TRBD1; J gene: TRBJ1-4; CDR3 protein: CASSKGQDEKLFF; CDR3 DNA: TGTGCCAGCAGCAAGGGACAGGACGAAAAACTGTTTTTT
V gene: TRBV7-9; clone size: -; D gene: -; J gene: TRBJ1-1; CDR3 protein: CASSLAWSHTEAFF; CDR3 DNA: TGTGCCAGCAGCTTAGCTTGGAGTCACACTGAAGCTTTCTTT
V gene: TRBV4-1; clone size: -; D gene: TRBD1; J gene: TRBJ2-7; CDR3 protein: CASSQEGQFTYEQYF; CDR3 DNA: TGCGCCAGCAGCCAAGAGGGACAGTTTACCTACGAGCAGTACTTC
V gene: TRBV19; clone size: -; D gene: TRBD1; J gene: TRBJ2-7; CDR3 protein: CASSRDRGASYEQYF; CDR3 DNA: TGTGCCAGTAGTAGAGACAGGGGTGCCTCCTACGAGCAGTACTTC
V gene: TRBV6-6; clone size: -; D gene: TRBD1; J gene: TRBJ2-1; CDR3 protein: CASSRRQGKYNEQFF; CDR3 DNA: TGTGCCAGCAGCCGGAGACAGGGGAAATACAATGAGCAGTTCTTC
V gene: TRBV7-3; clone size: -; D gene: TRBD1; J gene: TRBJ1-5; CDR3 protein: CASSSRGDQPQHF; CDR3 DNA: TGTGCCAGCAGCTCCAGGGGGGATCAGCCCCAGCATTTT
V gene: TRBV7-9; clone size: -; D gene: TRBD1; J gene: TRBJ1-2; CDR3 protein: CASSLANPGQRNYGYTF; CDR3 DNA: TGTGCCAGCAGCTTAGCGAACCCGGGACAGAGGAACTATGGCTACACCTTC
V gene: TRBV19; clone size: -; D gene: -; J gene: TRBJ1-1; CDR3 protein: CASSTSRNTEAFF; CDR3 DNA: TGTGCCAGTAGTACCTCGAGGAACACTGAAGCTTTCTTT
V gene: TRBV5-8; clone size: -; D gene: TRBD1; J gene: TRBJ2-7; CDR3 protein: CASSFLGQGPYEQYF; CDR3 DNA: TGTGCCAGCAGCTTTCTTGGACAGGGGCCCTACGAGCAGTACTTC
V gene: TRBV5-1; clone size: -; D gene: -; J gene: TRBJ2-7; CDR3 protein: CASTRYQGQGKGEQYF; CDR3 DNA: TGCGCCAGCACGAGGTATCAGGGGCAGGGGAAGGGCGAGCAGTACTTC
V gene: TRBV6-1; clone size: -; D gene: -; J gene: TRBJ1-2; CDR3 protein: CASTSSGLAHYGYTF; CDR3 DNA: TGTGCCAGCACCAGCTCGGGTTTGGCTCACTATGGCTACACCTTC
V gene: TRBV5-4; clone size: -; D gene: -; J gene: TRBJ2-4; CDR3 protein: CASSFAGAGKNIQYF; CDR3 DNA: TGTGCCAGCAGCTTTGCGGGGGCGGGCAAAAACATTCAGTACTTC
V gene: TRBV4-2; clone size: -; D gene: TRBD1; J gene: TRBJ2-7; CDR3 protein: CASSQVPGGQGKYEQYF; CDR3 DNA: TGTGCCAGCAGCCAAGTCCCAGGGGGACAGGGTAAATACGAGCAGTACTTC
V gene: TRBV15; clone size: -; D gene: -; J gene: TRBJ2-1; CDR3 protein: CATKPPGGLSSYNEQFF; CDR3 DNA: TGTGCCACCAAGCCGCCAGGGGGGTTGAGCTCCTACAATGAGCAGTTCTTC
V gene: TRBV5-1; clone size: -; D gene: TRBD1; J gene: TRBJ2-3; CDR3 protein: CASSLAPKTGGAADTQYF; CDR3 DNA: TGCGCCAGCAGCTTGGCCCCCAAAACAGGGGGCGCGGCAGATACGCAGTATTTT
V gene: TRBV4-1; clone size: -; D gene: TRBD1; J gene: TRBJ2-7; CDR3 protein: CASSPKGDRLYEQYF; CDR3 DNA: TGCGCCAGCAGCCCAAAAGGGGACAGGTTGTACGAGCAGTACTTC
V gene: TRBV7-6; clone size: -; D gene: -; J gene: TRBJ1-1; CDR3 protein: CASSLTTGVTEAFF; CDR3 DNA: TGTGCCAGCAGCCTTACCACGGGAGTCACTGAAGCTTTCTTT
V gene: TRBV29-1; clone size: -; D gene: -; J gene: TRBJ1-1; CDR3 protein: CSVELTSMNTEAFF; CDR3 DNA: TGCAGCGTTGAATTGACATCCATGAACACTGAAGCTTTCTTT
V gene: TRBV12-5; clone size: -; D gene: TRBD1; J gene: TRBJ1-1; CDR3 protein: CASGLPPGQGVMNTEAFF; CDR3 DNA: TGTGCTAGTGGTTTACCACCGGGACAGGGGGTTATGAACACTGAAGCTTTCTTT
V gene: TRBV4-1; clone size: -; D gene: -; J gene: TRBJ2-5; CDR3 protein: CASTQPGSQETQYF; CDR3 DNA: TGCGCCAGCACCCAACCAGGGTCCCAAGAGACCCAGTACTTC
V gene: TRBV30; clone size: -; D gene: TRBD1; J gene: TRBJ1-5; CDR3 protein: CAWSPQAGQGPLPQHF; CDR3 DNA: TGTGCCTGGAGTCCCCAAGCGGGACAGGGGCCTCTACCCCAGCATTTT
V gene: TRBV6-4; clone size: -; D gene: -; J gene: TRBJ1-2; CDR3 protein: CASSPAPGVNYGYTF; CDR3 DNA: TGTGCCAGCAGTCCCGCCCCGGGGGTTAACTATGGCTACACCTTC
V gene: TRBV10-1; clone size: once; D gene: TRBD2; J gene: TRBJ2-5; CDR3 protein: CASSPGLAGPETQYF; CDR3 DNA: TGCGCCAGCAGCCCCGGACTAGCGGGGCCCGAGACCCAGTACTTC
V gene: TRBV5-1; clone size: few; D gene: TRBD1; J gene: TRBJ2-6; CDR3 protein: CASSEAKPGQRISGANVLTF; CDR3 DNA: TGCGCCAGCAGCGAAGCTAAACCGGGACAGCGGATCTCTGGGGCCAACGTCCTGACTTTC
V gene: TRBV30; clone size: -; D gene: TRBD1; J gene: TRBJ1-6; CDR3 protein: CAWSAGGAGGSPLHF; CDR3 DNA: TGTGCCTGGAGTGCAGGTGGGGCAGGGGGGTCACCCCTCCACTTT
V gene: TRBV4-3; clone size: -; D gene: -; J gene: TRBJ1-2; CDR3 protein: CASSHDRTYGYTF; CDR3 DNA: TGCGCCAGCAGCCACGACAGGACGTATGGCTACACCTTC
V gene: TRBV5-1; clone size: -; D gene: TRBD2; J gene: TRBJ2-5; CDR3 protein: CASSLDPAGGRWTQYF; CDR3 DNA: TGCGCCAGCAGCTTGGATCCAGCGGGGGGCCGGTGGACCCAGTACTTC
V gene: TRBV5-1; clone size: -; D gene: -; J gene: TRBJ2-3; CDR3 protein: CASSPTMGDTQYF; CDR3 DNA: TGCGCCAGCAGCCCCACAATGGGCGATACGCAGTATTTT
V gene: TRBV5-1; clone size: -; D gene: TRBD1; J gene: TRBJ2-3; CDR3 protein: CASSFRGQGTDTQYF; CDR3 DNA: TGCGCCAGCAGCTTTCGAGGACAGGGCACAGATACGCAGTATTTT
V gene: TRBV7-6; clone size: -; D gene: -; J gene: TRBJ2-7; CDR3 protein: CASSQTGISYEQYF; CDR3 DNA: TGTGCCAGCAGCCAAACAGGGATCTCCTACGAGCAGTACTTC
V gene: TRBV2; clone size: few; D gene: -; J gene: TRBJ2-7; CDR3 protein: CASRHETGGYEQYF; CDR3 DNA: TGTGCCAGCAGACACGAAACAGGTGGCTACGAGCAGTACTTC
V gene: TRBV9; clone size: -; D gene: TRBD1; J gene: TRBJ2-7; CDR3 protein: CASSARDSLYEQYF; CDR3 DNA: TGTGCCAGCAGCGCCCGGGACAGTCTCTACGAGCAGTACTTC
V gene: TRBV30; clone size: -; D gene: -; J gene: TRBJ1-2; CDR3 protein: CAWSVSRPGQYGYTF; CDR3 DNA: TGTGCCTGGAGTGTTTCTCGACCCGGACAGTATGGCTACACCTTC
V gene: TRBV11-2; clone size: -; D gene: TRBD1; J gene: TRBJ1-2; CDR3 protein: CASSSTGTANYGYTF; CDR3 DNA: TGTGCCAGCAGTTCAACCGGGACAGCGAACTATGGCTACACCTTC
V gene: TRBV7-9; clone size: -; D gene: -; J gene: TRBJ1-1; CDR3 protein: CASSLGGQMNTEAFF; CDR3 DNA: TGTGCCAGCAGCCTGGGAGGCCAGATGAACACTGAAGCTTTCTTT
V gene: TRBV9; clone size: once; D gene: TRBD1; J gene: TRBJ2-5; CDR3 protein: CASSVDGTAETQYF; CDR3 DNA: TGTGCCAGCAGCGTAGACGGGACAGCGGAGACCCAGTACTTC
V gene: TRBV13; clone size: -; D gene: -; J gene: TRBJ2-7; CDR3 protein: CASSPQSTGIREQYF; CDR3 DNA: TGTGCCAGCAGCCCCCAATCGACAGGAATACGCGAGCAGTACTTC
V gene: TRBV7-2; clone size: once; D gene: TRBD1; J gene: TRBJ1-2; CDR3 protein: CASSSIGTVYGYTF; CDR3 DNA: TGTGCCAGCAGCTCCATCGGGACAGTCTATGGCTACACCTTC
V gene: TRBV19; clone size: -; D gene: -; J gene: TRBJ2-7; CDR3 protein: CASSIYLRTAYEQYF; CDR3 DNA: TGTGCCAGTAGTATATACCTCCGGACAGCCTACGAGCAGTACTTC
V gene: TRBV6-1; clone size: -; D gene: TRBD1; J gene: TRBJ2-7; CDR3 protein: CASSAQGAEGYEQYF; CDR3 DNA: TGTGCCAGCAGTGCCCAGGGGGCTGAGGGGTACGAGCAGTACTTC
V gene: TRBV10-3; clone size: few; D gene: -; J gene: TRBJ2-7; CDR3 protein: CAISEDSYEQYF; CDR3 DNA: TGTGCCATCAGCGAGGACAGCTACGAGCAGTACTTC
V gene: TRBV7-2; clone size: -; D gene: -; J gene: TRBJ1-1; CDR3 protein: CASSPVGGTEAFF; CDR3 DNA: TGTGCCAGCAGTCCCGTAGGGGGCACTGAAGCTTTCTTT